Below are 6 T cell receptor beta chains sequenced from a single sample in a study of cytomegalovirus exposure and HLA in healthy donors. Primers: 60 Vbeta forward and 13 Jbeta reverse. Data came from immunoSEQ multiplex PCR; TCRdb stores just in-frame clones and leaves some out. The specimen's table records 150,000 to 200,000 clones. The material sequenced was PBMCs. All receptors derive from a man in his thirties or forties in good health and CMV-seronegative.

The chain carries TRBV7-9 and TRBJ1-4, with a possible D match to TRBD1 (5 bases). This CDR3 is 14 amino acids long. Germline V gene lookup returns CDR1 SEHNR and CDR2 FQNEAQ (reference sequence). V lost 4 bases, J lost 1 base, and 7 bases lay in between. This chain's CDR3 is CASSSRVTNEKLFF. The CDR3 DNA follows: TGTGCCAGCAGCTCCAGGGTAACTAATGAAAAACTGTTTTTT.

This chain uses TRBV6-8 with TRBJ1-5; D unclear. From germline, CDR1 is MNHGY and CDR2 SAAAGT. This CDR3 has 14 amino acids. V was cut by 2 bases and J by 5 bases, with 10 bases left in between. The CDR3 coding sequence is TGTGCCAGCAGTTACGGGTTGGGAGATCAGCCCCAGCATTTT. Its protein is CASSYGLGDQPQHF.

V is TRBV18 and J is TRBJ1-3; possible D gene TRBD1, 6 bases. Germline CDR1 and CDR2: KGHSH and LQKENI. The CDR3 spans 17 residues. V lost 2 bases to trimming and J lost 2 bases, with 16 bases between them. The CDR3 region has the DNA TGTGCCAGCTCACCATCCGGGACATCCGGGACTGGAAACACCATATATTTT. Encoded protein: CASSPSGTSGTGNTIYF.

This chain connects TRBV6-6 to TRBJ1-1; TRBD1 might be the D (5 bases). This CDR3 spans 13 amino acids. V gave up 5 bases and J gave up 1 base, with 8 bases separating them. CDR1 and CDR2 (germline): MNHNY, SVGAGI (reference sequence). The CDR3 sequence: CASSTQGNTEAFF. The CDR3 DNA reads as TGTGCCAGCAGTACCCAGGGGAACACTGAAGCTTTCTTT.

The V call is TRBV18, the J call TRBJ1-2; 7 bases line up with TRBD1. CDR3 length: 16 residues. V lost 3 bases to trimming and J lost 1 base; unmatched junction nucleotides: 8. The germline V gene has CDR1 KGHSH and CDR2 LQKENI. The CDR3 bases are TGTGCCAGCTCACCCGGACAGGCAGATCTTAACTATGGCTACACCTTC. Amino acid sequence: CASSPGQADLNYGYTF.

The V gene is TRBV19, the J gene TRBJ2-4, with 11 bases identical to TRBD1. This CDR3 spans 18 amino acids. V shed 6 bases, J shed 6 bases, and the junction held 16 bases outside the gene matches. Germline V gene data show CDR1 as LNHDA and CDR2 as SQIVND (reference sequence). The CDR3 DNA reads as TGTGCCAGTAGCCATAGGGGGGACAGGGGGTCGAATGGAAACATTCAGTACTTC. Protein product: CASSHRGDRGSNGNIQYF.